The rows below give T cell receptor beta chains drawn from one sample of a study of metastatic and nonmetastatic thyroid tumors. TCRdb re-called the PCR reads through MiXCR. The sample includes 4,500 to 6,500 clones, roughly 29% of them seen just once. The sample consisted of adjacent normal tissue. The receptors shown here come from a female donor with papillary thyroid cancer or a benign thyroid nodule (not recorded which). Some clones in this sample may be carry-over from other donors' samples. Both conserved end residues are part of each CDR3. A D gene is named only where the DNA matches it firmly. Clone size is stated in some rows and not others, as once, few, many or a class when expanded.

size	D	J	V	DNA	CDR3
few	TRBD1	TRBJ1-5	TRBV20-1	TGCAGTGCTAGAGTGGGACAGGGTGATCAGCCCCAGCATTTT	CSARVGQGDQPQHF
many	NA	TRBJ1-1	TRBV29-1	TGCAGCACAGGGAACACTGAAGCTTTCTTT	CSTGNTEAFF
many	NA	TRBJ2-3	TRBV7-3	TGTGCCAGCAGCTTGGGCGGGGGCTTGACAGATACGCAGTATTTT	CASSLGGGLTDTQYF
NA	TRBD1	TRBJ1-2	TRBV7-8	TGTGCCAGCAGCCAAGGACAGGGACACCCTAACTATGGCTACACCTTC	CASSQGQGHPNYGYTF
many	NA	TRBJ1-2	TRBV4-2	TGTGCCAGCAGCCCCCGGGACCCCGTGGTATTGGGGCTGGGCTACACCTTC	CASSPRDPVVLGLGYTF
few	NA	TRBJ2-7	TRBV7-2	TGTGCCAGCAGCTTAGGGACGGTCGCCTACGAGCAGTACTTC	CASSLGTVAYEQYF
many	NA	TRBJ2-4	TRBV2	TGTGCCAGCAGTGATGACACCAACATTCAGTACTTC	CASSDDTNIQYF
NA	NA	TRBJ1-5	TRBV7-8	TGTGCCAGCAGCTTCCTTTATAGCAATCAGCCCCAGCATTTT	CASSFLYSNQPQHF
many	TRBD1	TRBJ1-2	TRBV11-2	TGTGCCAGCAGCTTTTCAGGGGGCTTGGACGGCTACACCTTC	CASSFSGGLDGYTF
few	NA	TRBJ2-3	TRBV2	TGTGCCAGCAGTTTCCTGACGCACCAGAGCACAGATACGCAGTATTTT	CASSFLTHQSTDTQYF
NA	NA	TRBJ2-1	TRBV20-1	TGCAGTGCGAGGCCGACTACCTCCTACAATGAGCAGTTCTTC	CSARPTTSYNEQFF
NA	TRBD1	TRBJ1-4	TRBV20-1	TGCAGTGCTAGAGGACAGGGTGAAAAACTGTTTTTT	CSARGQGEKLFF
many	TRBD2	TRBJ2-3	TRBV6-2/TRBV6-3	TGTGCCAGCAGTTCGAGCGGGGGGGCTGGTACAGATACGCAGTATTTT	CASSSSGGAGTDTQYF
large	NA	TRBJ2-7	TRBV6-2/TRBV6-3	TGTGCCAGCACCACGGACGGGGTACTCTACGAGCAGTACTTC	CASTTDGVLYEQYF
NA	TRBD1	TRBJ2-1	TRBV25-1	TGTGCCAGCAGGGGAGGACAGGGCCAGTTCTTC	CASRGGQGQFF
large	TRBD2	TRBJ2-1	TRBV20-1	TGCAGTGCCCGGACTAGCGGGTACAATGAGCAGTTCTTC	CSARTSGYNEQFF
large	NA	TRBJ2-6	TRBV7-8	TGTGCCAGCAGCTTAGACCAGGGTGCTGGGGCCAACGTCCTGACTTTC	CASSLDQGAGANVLTF
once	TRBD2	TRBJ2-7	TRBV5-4	TGTGCCAGCAGCCCAGCGGGGGCTAGCTCCTACGAGCAGTACTTC	CASSPAGASSYEQYF
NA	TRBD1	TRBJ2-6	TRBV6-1	TGTGCCAGCAGTGAAAACCGGGACAGGGGTTGCTGGGCCAACGTCCTGACTTTC	CASSENRDRGCWANVLTF
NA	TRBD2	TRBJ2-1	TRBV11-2	TGTGCCATCGGCCCACGTTTGACTAGCGCCGGCAATGAGCACTTCTTC	CAIGPRLTSAGNEHFF
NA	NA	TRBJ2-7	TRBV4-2	TGTGCCAGCAGCCAAGATCAGGGGGGCTCCTACGAGCAGTACTTC	CASSQDQGGSYEQYF
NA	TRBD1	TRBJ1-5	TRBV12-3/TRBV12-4	TGTGCCAGCAGTCCAGGACAGGGGGGGGTCCAGCCCCAGCATTTT	CASSPGQGGVQPQHF
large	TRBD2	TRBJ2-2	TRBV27	TGTGCCAGCAGTTTATCGCAGGGCCGACTAGCGGGGAACACCGGGGAGCTGTTTTTT	CASSLSQGRLAGNTGELFF
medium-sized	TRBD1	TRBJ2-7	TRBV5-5	TGTGCCAGCAGCTTACGCGGGACAGGCCCCTACGAGCAGTACTTC	CASSLRGTGPYEQYF
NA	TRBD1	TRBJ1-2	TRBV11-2	TGTGCCAGCAGCTTAGATCAGGGGGTGTCGTATGGCTACACCTTC	CASSLDQGVSYGYTF
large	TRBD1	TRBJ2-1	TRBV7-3	TGTGCCAGCAGCTCGAGACAGGGGGCCAGCGGCAATGAGCAGTTCTTC	CASSSRQGASGNEQFF
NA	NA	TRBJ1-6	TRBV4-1	TGCGCCAGCAGCCAGTCCTCCGGGACCGCGAGCTCCTATAATTCACCCCTCCACTTT	CASSQSSGTASSYNSPLHF
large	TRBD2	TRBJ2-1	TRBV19	TGTGCCAGTATGGGCGGGGGAGGTGAGCAGTTCTTC	CASMGGGGEQFF
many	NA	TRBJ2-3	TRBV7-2	TGTGCCAGCAGCTTCTCAGATACGCAGTATTTT	CASSFSDTQYF
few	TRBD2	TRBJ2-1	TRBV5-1	TGCGCCAGCAGCTTGCTTGGCGGGGGAACCTTCGAAAATGAGCAGTTCTTC	CASSLLGGGTFENEQFF